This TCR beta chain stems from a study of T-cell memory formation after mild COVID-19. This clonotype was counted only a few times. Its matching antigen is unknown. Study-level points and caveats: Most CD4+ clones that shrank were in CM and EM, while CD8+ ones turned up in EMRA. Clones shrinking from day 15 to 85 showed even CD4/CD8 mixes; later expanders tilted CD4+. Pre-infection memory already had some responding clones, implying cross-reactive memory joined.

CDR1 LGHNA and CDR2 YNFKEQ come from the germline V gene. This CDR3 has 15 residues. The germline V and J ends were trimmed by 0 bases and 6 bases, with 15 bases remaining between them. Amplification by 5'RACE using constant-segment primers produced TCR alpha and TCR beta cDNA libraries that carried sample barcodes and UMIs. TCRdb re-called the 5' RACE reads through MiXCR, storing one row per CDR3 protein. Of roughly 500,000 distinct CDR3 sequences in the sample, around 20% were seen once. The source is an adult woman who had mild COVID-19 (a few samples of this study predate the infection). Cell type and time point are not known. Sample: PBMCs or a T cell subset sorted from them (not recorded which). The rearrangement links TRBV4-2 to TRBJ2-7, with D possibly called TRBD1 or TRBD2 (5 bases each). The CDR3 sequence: CASSQDSNGASEQYF. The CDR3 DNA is TGTGCCAGCAGCCAAGATTCGAACGGGGCATCCGAGCAGTACTTC.